This TCR beta chain stems from a study of blood T cell repertoires in COVID-19 (dated by TCRdb to the early 2020s). Broadly, across the study: Collaborator samples came from the United States, Italy and Spain and covered acute and convalescent phases of COVID-19. Where HLA class I and class II types were available, the types were taken from metadata supplied by the sample provider, not from assay-based typing. Subjects who had been exposed to COVID-19, were actively infected with it, or had recovered from it provided the deeply sampled blood TCRbeta repertoires that made up the dataset. The material from the prospective study consisted of cDNA or gDNA derived from T cells, B-cell-depleted T cells, or PBMCs. The samples were drawn from two sources: the first 160 participants of the ongoing ImmuneRACE study, and 1,254 subjects contributed by 6 global collaborators. The repertoires were released in a freely available public database intended as a resource for research on the immune response to SARS-CoV-2. The sample metadata nearly always contained a de-identified subject ID, COVID-19 status, age in years and sex. General conclusions and limits of the study: The quantity of clinical and demographic metadata differed by source and by participant and was supplied without curation.

TCRbeta CDR3 regions were amplified from genomic DNA using the immunoSEQ Assay, a bias-controlled multiplex PCR. As for how the authors treated the data: Nucleated cell counts per sample were estimated from amplification of reference gene primers within the assay. Sequence reads were collapsed and filtered to measure the absolute abundance of every unique TCRbeta CDR3 rearrangement. For each sample, productive Simpson clonality was calculated by taking the square root of Simpson's diversity index across productive rearrangements. TCRdb holds this immuneACCESS table with in-frame rearrangements only. Some clones are missing; in checked studies, unresolved V genes explain under half, and the rest has no known cause. V and J calls plus clone size are reproduced from that table; the DNA served to infer D and trimming. Recorded for this sample are tens of thousands of clones; more than 75% of them occurred a single time. Around 12% of the sample is in the top ten clones.

Whole blood was collected in K2EDTA tubes by collaborating institutions according to the institutions' own protocols. Collaborator samples were shipped for TCRbeta analysis as frozen whole blood, isolated PBMCs, or DNA extracted from either sample type. Comments on this clone: This clone's antigen is unknown. No much larger clone exists at a distance of one base, and base qualities are not known.

Compared with germline, V lacks 1 base and J lacks 6 bases; bases without a gene match: 5. Based on the germline V gene, the CDR1 and CDR2 sequences are LGHNA and YSLEER. From the cysteine through the phenylalanine, the CDR3 covers 14 amino acids. The read is trimmed to its CDR3 DNA, 42 bases read in frame from base 1. Specimen: peripheral blood. The clonotype comes from a human donor in a cohort sampled during active COVID-19. The chain joins TRBV4-3 to TRBJ1-2, and TRBD1 aligns with 7 junction nucleotides. The DNA is TGCGCCAGCAGCCAAGGAAGACAGGGTCATGGCTACACCTTC. It translates as CASSQGRQGHGYTF.